The 22 T cell receptor beta chains in this list originate from one sample, sequenced in a study of T cells expressing NK-cell markers. Reprocessing the 5' RACE reads, TCRdb reports a single entry for every CDR3 protein and omits DNA. The table lists about 460,000 distinct CDR3 sequences. Sequenced: blood T cells: a sorted CD56 or NKG2C T cell subset, CD4+ or CD8+ T cells, or bulk PBMC T cells (not recorded which). All receptors derive from a woman in her forties or fifties in good health.

This sequence joins TRBV7-6 and TRBJ2-5; no DNA is available, so the TRBD2 call from TCRdb remains unchecked. In germline, CDR1 is SGHVS, CDR2 FNYEAQ. The CDR3 totals 18 residues. CDR3 sequence reads: CASSDGTSGRAGQETQYF.

The chain links TRBV27 to TRBJ1-1; TCRdb designates TRBD1, a call that cannot be tested without DNA. From germline, CDR1 is MNHEY and CDR2 SMNVEV (reference sequence). CDR3 size: 18 residues. The CDR3 is CASSLSIFMQQGRTEAFF.

V and J are TRBV6-5 and TRBJ2-1. The CDR3 length is 15 residues. Germline assignment: CDR1 MNHEY and CDR2 SVGAGI. CDR3 amino acids: CASSKITSSYNEQFF.

The chain carries TRBV6-5 and TRBJ2-7; absent DNA, TCRdb's TRBD2 call cannot be checked. This CDR3 has 14 amino acids. From germline, CDR1 is MNHEY and CDR2 SVGAGI. The chain's CDR3 is CASSYSLEGLAQYF.

The genes are TRBV12-3 or TRBV12-4 and TRBJ1-5; TCRdb designates TRBD1, a call that cannot be tested without DNA. The CDR3 contains 14 residues. The CDR3 here is CASSPAGSNQPQHF.

The chain couples TRBV21-1 to TRBJ1-6; there is no DNA to check the TCRdb D call of TRBD1. TRBV21-1 is marked as a pseudogene. The CDR3 consists of 17 residues. CDR3 sequence reads: CASSKRGYRGRNSPLHF.

V is TRBV29-1 and J is TRBJ2-3. The germline V gene has CDR1 SQVTM and CDR2 ANQGSEA. The CDR3 extends over 12 amino acids. This CDR3 reads CSVGLVADTQYF.

The CDR3 loop reads CASRFETGPDGYTF. V gene TRBV5-5 combines with J gene TRBJ1-2; TCRdb proposes TRBD1, but this gene call is untestable without DNA. CDR1 is SGHKS and CDR2 is YYEKEE in the germline V gene (reference sequence). This CDR3 spans 14 amino acids. Full variable domain (remainder filled in from reference TRBV5-5 and TRBJ1-2): DAGVTQSPTHLIKTRGQQVTLRCSPISGHKSVSWYQQVLGQGPQFIFQYYEKEERGRGNFPDRFSARQFPNYSSELNVNALLLGDSALYLCASRFETGPDGYTFGSGTRLTVV.

The chain is built from TRBV6-1 and TRBJ2-1; the TRBD2 assignment by TCRdb is unverifiable without DNA. CDR1 and CDR2 from the germline V gene are MNHNS and SASEGT. This CDR3 has 15 residues. The CDR3 sequence: CASSGPGLANNEQFF.

The J gene is TRBJ2-2, the V gene TRBV5-1; the D call from TCRdb, TRBD2, cannot be confirmed without DNA. CDR3 length: 16 amino acids. Germline CDR1 and CDR2: SGHRS and YFSETQ. Here the CDR3 reads CASSLRATPSVGELFF.

The chain links TRBV7-2 to TRBJ2-5; as DNA is missing, the TRBD2 call by TCRdb cannot be tested. In germline, CDR1 is SGHTA, CDR2 FQGNSA. The CDR3 spans 15 residues. The CDR3 is CASSPRAGKEETQYF.

CDR3 residues: CASSISPWGALPQHF. The gene calls are TRBV12-3 or TRBV12-4 and TRBJ1-5; TCRdb lists TRBD1, though no DNA is available to test this call. This CDR3 comprises 15 residues.

This chain joins TRBV6-6 and TRBJ2-1; TCRdb's assignment of TRBD2 cannot be checked, as there is no DNA. Per the germline V gene, CDR1 is MNHNY and CDR2 is SVGAGI (reference sequence). The CDR3 is 13 amino acids. CDR3 sequence: CASSPSLAGVQFF.

The chain uses TRBV3-1 and TRBJ2-1. This CDR3 comprises 12 residues. CDR1 and CDR2 from the germline V gene are LGHDT and YNNKEL (reference sequence). CDR3 sequence: CASSQGGYEQFF.

This chain uses TRBV20-1 with TRBJ1-2; TCRdb lists TRBD1, though no DNA is available to test this call. The CDR3 sequence is 13 residues long. Germline values: CDR1 DFQATT, CDR2 SNEGSKA (reference sequence). This chain's CDR3 is CSARVDRGKGYTF.

The chain combines TRBV9 with TRBJ2-3; checking the TCRdb D call of TRBD2 is not possible without DNA. Germline-derived CDR1 and CDR2 are SGDLS and YYNGEE. This CDR3 comprises 16 residues. CDR3: CASSSGAGGSTDTQYF.

The rearrangement uses TRBV5-1 and TRBJ2-7; the D call from TCRdb, TRBD2, cannot be confirmed without DNA. Germline V CDR1 and CDR2: SGHRS, YFSETQ. CDR3 length equals 15 residues. The CDR3 here is CASSPEPRGWDEQYF. The full variable domain, in which reference TRBV5-1 and TRBJ2-7 provide the parts outside the CDR3, is KAGVTQTPRYLIKTRGQQVTLSCSPISGHRSVSWYQQTPGQGLQFLFEYFSETQRNKGNFPGRFSGRQFSNSRSEMNVSTLELGDSALYLCASSPEPRGWDEQYFGPGTRLTVT.

The rearrangement uses TRBV7-2 and TRBJ2-7; no DNA is available, so the TRBD1 call from TCRdb remains unchecked. The CDR3 runs to 15 residues. The germline V gene encodes CDR1 SGHTA and CDR2 FQGNSA. The CDR3 loop reads CASSPVGGADYEQYF.

V gene TRBV28 combines with J gene TRBJ2-7. Germline loops: CDR1 MDHEN, CDR2 SYDVKM. The CDR3 spans 11 residues. Here the CDR3 reads CASSLMYEQYF.

The V gene is TRBV10-3, the J gene TRBJ2-6; TCRdb lists TRBD1, though no DNA is available to test this call. The CDR3 loop spans 16 amino acids. Germline-derived CDR1 and CDR2 are ENHRY and SYGVKD. The CDR3 protein is CAISNTGSGGANVLTF.

The genes are TRBV14 and TRBJ2-1; TCRdb's assignment of TRBD1 cannot be checked, as there is no DNA. Per the germline V gene, CDR1 is SGHDN and CDR2 is FVKESK. This CDR3 has 15 amino acids. The CDR3 region is CASSQERGRYNEQFF.

V usage is TRBV24-1 and J usage is TRBJ2-3; TCRdb returns TRBD1, unconfirmable since there is no DNA. The germline V gene has CDR1 KGHDR and CDR2 SFDVKD. The CDR3 runs to 15 residues. The CDR3 region is CATSDEGFGTDTQYF.